These T cell receptor beta chains were read from a single sample in a study of shared clonotypes between healthy human individuals. Some clones are missing from TCRdb's copy, which holds only in-frame ones; the method was immunoSEQ multiplex PCR. The sample carries approximately 1,000,000 clones, around three quarters recorded once. The material sequenced was memory CD4+ T cells from PBMCs. The receptor set was obtained from a man between 18 and 29 years old in good health. Some clones in this sample may be carry-over from other donors' samples. Both conserved end residues are part of each CDR3. Fields, in order: J gene, D gene, clone size, CDR3 length, V gene, CDR3 protein, CDR3 DNA. The D gene is left open where the match is weak. Clone sizes are given selectively: once, few, many, or a class where the clone is expanded.

>TRBJ2-2|NA|NA|15|TRBV18
CASSPLIGSDGELFF
TGTGCCAGCTCACCATTGATAGGGTCCGACGGGGAGCTGTTTTTT
>TRBJ2-6|TRBD1|NA|16|TRBV27
CASSLWGQVGANVLTF
TGTGCCAGCAGTTTATGGGGACAGGTTGGGGCCAACGTCCTGACTTTC
>TRBJ2-7|TRBD2|NA|14|TRBV6-1
CASRPQRGTYEQYF
TGTGCCAGCAGGCCCCAGCGGGGAACCTACGAGCAGTACTTC
>TRBJ2-2|NA|NA|12|TRBV6-5
CASSYSRGELFF
TGTGCCAGCAGTTACTCGCGCGGGGAGCTGTTTTTT
>TRBJ2-1|TRBD2|NA|15|TRBV11-3
CASSLGGLADNEQFF
TGTGCCAGCAGCTTAGGTGGCCTAGCGGACAATGAGCAGTTCTTC
>TRBJ1-2|NA|NA|14|TRBV27
CASSSSDGAEGYTF
TGTGCCAGCAGTTCCTCCGACGGGGCGGAGGGCTACACCTTC
>TRBJ1-1|NA|once|13|TRBV6-5
CASKREGNTEAFF
TGTGCCAGTAAAAGGGAGGGGAACACTGAAGCTTTCTTT
>TRBJ2-3|NA|once|17|TRBV23-1
CASSLPSRAEESDTQYF
TGCGCCAGCAGTCTTCCCTCCCGCGCCGAAGAATCAGATACGCAGTATTTT
>TRBJ2-7|TRBD1|NA|13|TRBV11-2
CASSKTGGYEQYF
TGTGCCAGCAGTAAGACAGGGGGCTACGAGCAGTACTTC
>TRBJ1-5|TRBD1|many|13|TRBV10-2
CASRGQGLQPQHF
TGCGCCAGCAGAGGACAGGGTCTTCAGCCCCAGCATTTT
>TRBJ2-7|TRBD2|NA|16|TRBV13
CASSPSGTSGSYEQYF
TGTGCCAGCAGCCCCTCAGGGACTAGCGGGTCTTACGAGCAGTACTTC
>TRBJ1-2|TRBD1|NA|12|TRBV29-1
CSVEDRADGYTF
TGCAGCGTTGAGGACAGGGCTGATGGCTACACCTTC
>TRBJ1-3|NA|few|16|TRBV14
CASSYGSFDTGNTIYF
TGTGCCAGCAGCTACGGCAGCTTCGATACTGGAAACACCATATATTTT
>TRBJ2-7|NA|NA|14|TRBV7-3
CASSPDRSSYEQYF
TGTGCCAGCAGCCCAGACAGGAGCTCCTACGAGCAGTACTTC
>TRBJ1-1|NA|NA|15|TRBV6-5
CASSYSWTGGSEAFF
TGTGCCAGCAGTTACTCGTGGACGGGGGGCTCTGAAGCTTTCTTT
>TRBJ1-4|NA|NA|14|TRBV7-9
CASSLRGGHEKLFF
TGTGCCAGCAGCTTGCGGGGTGGTCATGAAAAACTGTTTTTT
>TRBJ1-4|NA|NA|16|TRBV6-6
CASSYGVSGPNEKLFF
TGTGCCAGCAGTTATGGGGTTAGTGGACCTAATGAAAAACTGTTTTTT
>TRBJ2-2|TRBD2|NA|16|TRBV19
CASSITSGAGTGELFF
TGTGCCAGTAGTATTACTAGCGGGGCGGGCACCGGGGAGCTGTTTTTT
>TRBJ1-2|NA|once|15|TRBV11-1
CASSPRRGADYGYTF
TGTGCCAGCAGCCCCCGCCGGGGGGCTGACTATGGCTACACCTTC
>TRBJ2-5|NA|NA|11|TRBV6-1
CASSETETQYF
TGTGCCAGCAGTGAGACGGAGACCCAGTACTTC
>TRBJ2-5|NA|NA|11|TRBV20-1
CSAEGGETQYF
TGCAGTGCTGAGGGTGGGGAGACCCAGTACTTC
>TRBJ2-7|TRBD2|once|16|TRBV28
CASRDTTSGRTEEQYF
TGTGCCAGCAGAGACACGACTAGCGGGAGGACCGAGGAGCAGTACTTC
>TRBJ1-1|NA|NA|13|TRBV15
CATSRGQNTEAFF
TGTGCCACCAGCAGAGGACAGAACACTGAAGCTTTCTTT
>TRBJ2-1|TRBD1|NA|15|TRBV5-1
CASSLEQGAINEQFF
TGCGCCAGCAGCTTGGAACAGGGGGCGATCAATGAGCAGTTCTTC
>TRBJ1-4|NA|NA|12|TRBV19
CASSISGEKLFF
TGTGCCAGTAGTATTTCAGGCGAAAAACTGTTTTTT
>TRBJ2-5|NA|NA|14|TRBV19
CASSPQDVGETQYF
TGTGCCAGCAGTCCTCAAGATGTTGGGGAGACCCAGTACTTC
>TRBJ1-1|NA|NA|14|TRBV18
CASSPLGGNTEAFF
TGTGCCAGCTCACCGCTGGGCGGGAACACTGAAGCTTTCTTT
>TRBJ2-3|TRBD2|NA|16|TRBV27
CASRSLAGRITDTQYF
TGTGCCAGCAGGTCTCTAGCGGGGCGAATCACAGATACGCAGTATTTT
>TRBJ2-2|NA|once|14|TRBV28
CASSRGADGGELFF
TGTGCCAGCAGCCGAGGGGCCGACGGCGGGGAGCTGTTTTTT
>TRBJ2-4|NA|NA|17|TRBV19
CASSIGHGVLAKNIQYF
TGTGCCAGTAGTATCGGGCACGGGGTCCTAGCCAAAAACATTCAGTACTTC
>TRBJ2-7|TRBD1|NA|17|TRBV5-4
CASSLDPGQGIAYEQYF
TGTGCCAGCAGCTTGGATCCGGGACAGGGAATCGCCTACGAGCAGTACTTC
>TRBJ1-1|NA|NA|13|TRBV7-3
CASSLRMDTEAFF
TGTGCCAGCAGCTTAAGAATGGACACTGAAGCTTTCTTT
>TRBJ2-7|TRBD1|NA|15|TRBV5-1
CASSWNLGQRNEQYF
TGCGCCAGCAGCTGGAACCTGGGACAGCGAAACGAGCAGTACTTC
>TRBJ2-5|NA|many|15|TRBV29-1
CSVDSFYGIQETQYF
TGCAGCGTTGACTCGTTTTACGGGATCCAAGAGACCCAGTACTTC
>TRBJ2-1|NA|NA|16|TRBV28
CASSPIRVRSYNEQFF
TGTGCCAGCAGTCCTATTAGGGTGCGCTCCTACAATGAGCAGTTCTTC
>TRBJ1-1|NA|NA|13|TRBV14
CASSRGLDTEAFF
TGTGCCAGCAGCCGGGGACTGGACACTGAAGCTTTCTTT
>TRBJ2-2|NA|NA|16|TRBV5-1
CASSLVVWGDTGELFF
TGCGCCAGCAGCTTGGTAGTTTGGGGGGACACCGGGGAGCTGTTTTTT
>TRBJ2-7|NA|many|12|TRBV28
CASSFGASEQYF
TGTGCCAGCAGTTTCGGGGCCAGCGAGCAGTACTTC
>TRBJ2-7|NA|few|13|TRBV18
CASSATSGYEQYF
TGTGCCAGCTCAGCGACTAGTGGCTACGAGCAGTACTTC
>TRBJ1-5|TRBD1|many|14|TRBV30
CAWKGQNSNQPQHF
TGTGCCTGGAAGGGACAGAATAGCAATCAGCCCCAGCATTTT
>TRBJ2-3|NA|NA|15|TRBV9
CASSVIRRESDTQYF
TGTGCCAGCAGCGTTATTAGAAGGGAGTCAGATACGCAGTATTTT
>TRBJ2-7|NA|few|11|TRBV20-1
CSAPTRHEQYF
TGCAGTGCCCCGACTAGACACGAGCAGTACTTC
>TRBJ1-1|TRBD1|NA|11|TRBV20-1
CSLLRQGEAFF
TGCAGCCTTTTACGACAGGGGGAAGCTTTCTTT
>TRBJ2-1|NA|NA|16|TRBV10-3
CAISSSLASSYNEQFF
TGTGCCATCAGCTCCTCTCTGGCTAGCTCCTACAATGAGCAGTTCTTC
>TRBJ1-3|TRBD1|NA|16|TRBV7-3
CASSLAPGMDRDTIYF
TGTGCCAGCAGCTTAGCCCCCGGGATGGACAGGGACACCATATATTTT